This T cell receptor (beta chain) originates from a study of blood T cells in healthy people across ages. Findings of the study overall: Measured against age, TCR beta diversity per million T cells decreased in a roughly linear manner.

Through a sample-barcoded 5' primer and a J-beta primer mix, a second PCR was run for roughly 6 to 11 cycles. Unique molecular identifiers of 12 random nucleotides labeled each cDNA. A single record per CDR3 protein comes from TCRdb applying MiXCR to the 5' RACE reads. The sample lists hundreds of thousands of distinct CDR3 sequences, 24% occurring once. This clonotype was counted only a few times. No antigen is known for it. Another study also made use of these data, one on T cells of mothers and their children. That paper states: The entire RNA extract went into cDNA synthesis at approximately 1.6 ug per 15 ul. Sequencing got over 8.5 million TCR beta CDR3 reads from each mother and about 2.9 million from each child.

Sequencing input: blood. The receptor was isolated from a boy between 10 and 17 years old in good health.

The DNA of the CDR3 is TGTGCCAGCAGTTACTCGAACCAGGGTCCGGACGAGCAGTACTTC. Protein sequence: CASSYSNQGPDEQYF. The chain couples TRBV6-5 to TRBJ2-5; a possible D gene is TRBD1 (5 bases). The DNA end is a closer match to TRBJ2-7, so the J assignment may be wrong. Germline CDR1 reads MNHEY; CDR2 reads SVGAGI. This CDR3 is 15 amino acids long.